This TCR beta chain was captured in a study of radiotherapy plus CTLA-4 blockade in lung cancer. Overall study context: Objective responses were observed in 15% to 20% of patients, and disease control was achieved by approximately 34%.

Patients had chemo-refractory metastatic non-small-cell lung cancer and received focal radiation plus CTLA-4 blockade that used ipilimumab. Using immunoSEQ multiplex PCR, the repertoire was profiled, and TCRdb retains in-frame clones only, with some absent. Among some 80,000 clones listed, about 78% were seen once. Material: peripheral blood, obtained from a patient treated with radiotherapy plus ipilimumab. This sequence originates from a human donor with non-small cell lung cancer whose response to radiotherapy plus ipilimumab could not be evaluated. Some clones in this sample may be carry-over from other donors' samples.

In nucleotides, the CDR3 is TGTGCCAGCATTTCTTGGGCCGGAACTGAAGCTTTCTTT. This encodes CASISWAGTEAFF. V is TRBV27 and J is TRBJ1-1; D unresolved. Per germline, CDR1 MNHEY and CDR2 SMNVEV (reference sequence). V shed 7 bases and J shed 5 bases, with 14 bases lying between them. This CDR3 region has 13 residues.